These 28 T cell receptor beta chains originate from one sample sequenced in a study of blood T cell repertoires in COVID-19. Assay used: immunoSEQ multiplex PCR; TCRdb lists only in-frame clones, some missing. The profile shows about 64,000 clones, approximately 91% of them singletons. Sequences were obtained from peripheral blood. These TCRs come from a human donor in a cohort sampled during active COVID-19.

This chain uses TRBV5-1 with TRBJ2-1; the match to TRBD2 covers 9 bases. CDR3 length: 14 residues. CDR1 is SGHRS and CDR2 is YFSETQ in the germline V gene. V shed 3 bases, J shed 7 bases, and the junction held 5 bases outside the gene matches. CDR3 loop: CASSSIAGENEQFF. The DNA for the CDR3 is TGCGCCAGCAGCTCAATAGCGGGAGAGAATGAGCAGTTCTTC. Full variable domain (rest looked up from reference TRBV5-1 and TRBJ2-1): KAGVTQTPRYLIKTRGQQVTLSCSPISGHRSVSWYQQTPGQGLQFLFEYFSETQRNKGNFPGRFSGRQFSNSRSEMNVSTLELGDSALYLCASSSIAGENEQFFGPGTRLTVL.

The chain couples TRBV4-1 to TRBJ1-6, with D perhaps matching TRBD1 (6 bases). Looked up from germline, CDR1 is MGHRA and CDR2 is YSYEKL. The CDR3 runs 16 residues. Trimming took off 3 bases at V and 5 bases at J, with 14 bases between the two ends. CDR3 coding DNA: TGCGCCAGCAGCCAGTACCGGGACACCGATAATTCACCCCTCCACTTT. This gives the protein CASSQYRDTDNSPLHF.

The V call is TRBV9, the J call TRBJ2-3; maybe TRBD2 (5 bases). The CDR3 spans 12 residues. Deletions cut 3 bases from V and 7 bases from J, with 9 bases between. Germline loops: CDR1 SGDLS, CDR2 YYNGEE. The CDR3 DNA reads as TGTGCCAGCAGCGATGGAGGTTATACGCAGTATTTT. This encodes CASSDGGYTQYF.

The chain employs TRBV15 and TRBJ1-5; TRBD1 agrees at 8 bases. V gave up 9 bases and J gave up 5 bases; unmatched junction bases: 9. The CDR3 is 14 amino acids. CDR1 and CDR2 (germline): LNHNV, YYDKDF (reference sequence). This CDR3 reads CATRTGRKHQPQHF. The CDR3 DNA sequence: TGTGCCACTCGGACAGGGAGAAAGCATCAGCCCCAGCATTTT.

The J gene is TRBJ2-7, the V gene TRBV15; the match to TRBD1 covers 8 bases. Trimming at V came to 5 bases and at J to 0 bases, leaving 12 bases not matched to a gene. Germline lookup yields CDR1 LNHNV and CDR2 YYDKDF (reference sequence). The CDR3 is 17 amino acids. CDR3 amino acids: CATSGQGRASSSYEQYF. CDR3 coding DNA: TGTGCCACCAGCGGACAGGGAAGGGCGAGTAGCTCCTACGAGCAGTACTTC.

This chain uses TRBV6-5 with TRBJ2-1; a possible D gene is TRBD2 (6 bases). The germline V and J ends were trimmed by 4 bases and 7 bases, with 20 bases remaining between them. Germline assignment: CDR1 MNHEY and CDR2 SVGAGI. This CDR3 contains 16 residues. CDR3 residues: CASSLSRDLGRNEQFF. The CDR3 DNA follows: TGTGCCAGCAGTTTGTCCCGGGACTTGGGTAGGAATGAGCAGTTCTTC.

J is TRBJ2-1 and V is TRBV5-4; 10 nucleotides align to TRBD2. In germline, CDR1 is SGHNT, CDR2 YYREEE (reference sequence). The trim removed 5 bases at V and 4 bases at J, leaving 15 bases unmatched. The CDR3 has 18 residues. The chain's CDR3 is CASRNRDRGLAAYNEQFF. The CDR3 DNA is TGTGCCAGCAGAAACCGGGACAGAGGACTAGCGGCTTACAATGAGCAGTTCTTC.

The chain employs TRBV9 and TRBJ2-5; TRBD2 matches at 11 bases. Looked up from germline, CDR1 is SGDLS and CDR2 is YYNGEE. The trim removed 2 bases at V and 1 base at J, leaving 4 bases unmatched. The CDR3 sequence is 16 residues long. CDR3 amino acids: CASSVGTSGPQETQYF. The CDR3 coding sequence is TGTGCCAGCAGCGTTGGGACTAGCGGACCCCAAGAGACCCAGTACTTC.

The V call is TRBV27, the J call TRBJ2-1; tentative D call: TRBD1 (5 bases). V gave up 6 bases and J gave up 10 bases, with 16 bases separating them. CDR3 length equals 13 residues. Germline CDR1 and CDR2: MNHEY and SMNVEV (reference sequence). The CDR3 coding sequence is TGTGCCAGCAGCACAAAACTTTCAGGGGAGCAGTTCTTC. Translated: CASSTKLSGEQFF.

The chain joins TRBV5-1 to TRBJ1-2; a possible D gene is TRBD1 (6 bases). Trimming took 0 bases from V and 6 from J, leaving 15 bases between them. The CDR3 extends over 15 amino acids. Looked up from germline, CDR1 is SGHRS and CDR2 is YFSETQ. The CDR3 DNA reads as TGCGCCAGCAGCTTGGAGGGCAGGGGAACGGATGGCTACACCTTC. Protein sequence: CASSLEGRGTDGYTF. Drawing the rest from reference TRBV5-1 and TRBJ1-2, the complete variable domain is KAGVTQTPRYLIKTRGQQVTLSCSPISGHRSVSWYQQTPGQGLQFLFEYFSETQRNKGNFPGRFSGRQFSNSRSEMNVSTLELGDSALYLCASSLEGRGTDGYTFGSGTRLTVV.

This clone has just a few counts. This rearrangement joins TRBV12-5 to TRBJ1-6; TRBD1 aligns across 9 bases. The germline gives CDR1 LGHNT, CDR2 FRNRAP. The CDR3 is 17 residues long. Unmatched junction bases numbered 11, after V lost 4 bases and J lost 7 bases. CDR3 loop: CASGSRTGAMWNSPLHF. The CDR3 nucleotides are TGTGCTAGTGGTTCCAGGACAGGGGCAATGTGGAATTCACCCCTCCACTTT.

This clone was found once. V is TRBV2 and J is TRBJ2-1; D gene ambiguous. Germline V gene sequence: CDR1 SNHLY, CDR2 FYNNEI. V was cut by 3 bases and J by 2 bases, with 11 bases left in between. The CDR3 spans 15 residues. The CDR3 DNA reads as TGTGCCAGCAGTGAGGTCCGGAGCACCTACAATGAGCAGTTCTTC. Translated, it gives CASSEVRSTYNEQFF.

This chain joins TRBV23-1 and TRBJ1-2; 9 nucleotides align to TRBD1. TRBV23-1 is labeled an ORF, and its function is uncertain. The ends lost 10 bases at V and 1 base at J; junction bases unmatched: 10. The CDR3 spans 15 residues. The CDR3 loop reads CATPVGTGFNYGYTF. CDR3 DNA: TGCGCCACCCCCGTAGGGACAGGGTTTAACTATGGCTACACCTTC.

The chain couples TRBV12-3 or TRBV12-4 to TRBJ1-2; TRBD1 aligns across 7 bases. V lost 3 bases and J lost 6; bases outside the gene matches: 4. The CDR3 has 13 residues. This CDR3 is CASSFRQGHGYTF. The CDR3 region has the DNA TGTGCCAGCAGTTTTAGACAGGGACATGGCTACACCTTC.

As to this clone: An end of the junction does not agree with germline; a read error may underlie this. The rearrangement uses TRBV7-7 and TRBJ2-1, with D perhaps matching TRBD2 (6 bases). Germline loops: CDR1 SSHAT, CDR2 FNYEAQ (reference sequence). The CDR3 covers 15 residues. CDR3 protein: CASSSQPEGQSEQFF. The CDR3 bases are TGTGCTAGCAGCTCGCAGCCGGAGGGCCAGAGTGAGCAGTTCTTC. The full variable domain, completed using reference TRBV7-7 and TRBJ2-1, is GAGVSQSPRYKVTKRGQDVTLRCDPISSHATLYWYQQALGQGPEFLTYFNYEAQPDKSGLPSDRFSAERPEGSISTLTIQRTEQRDSAMYRCASSSQPEGQSEQFFGPGTRLTVL.

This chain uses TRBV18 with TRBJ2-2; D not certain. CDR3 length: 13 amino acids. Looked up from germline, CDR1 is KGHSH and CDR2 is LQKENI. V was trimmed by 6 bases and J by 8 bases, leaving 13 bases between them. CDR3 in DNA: TGTGCCAGCTCCTACGAGATATCGGGGGAGCTGTTTTTT. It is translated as CASSYEISGELFF.

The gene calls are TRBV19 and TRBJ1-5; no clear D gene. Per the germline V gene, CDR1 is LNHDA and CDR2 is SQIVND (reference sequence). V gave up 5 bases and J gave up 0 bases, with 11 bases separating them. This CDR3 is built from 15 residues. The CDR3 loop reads CASSEVSYSNQPQHF. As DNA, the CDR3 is TGTGCCAGTAGTGAGGTTAGCTATAGCAATCAGCCCCAGCATTTT.

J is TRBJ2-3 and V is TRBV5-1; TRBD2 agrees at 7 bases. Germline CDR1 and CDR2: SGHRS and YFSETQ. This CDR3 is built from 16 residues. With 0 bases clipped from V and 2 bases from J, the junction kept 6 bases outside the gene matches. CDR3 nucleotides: TGCGCCAGCAGCTTGGGGGGGAGGGCTCCCACAGATACGCAGTATTTT. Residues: CASSLGGRAPTDTQYF.

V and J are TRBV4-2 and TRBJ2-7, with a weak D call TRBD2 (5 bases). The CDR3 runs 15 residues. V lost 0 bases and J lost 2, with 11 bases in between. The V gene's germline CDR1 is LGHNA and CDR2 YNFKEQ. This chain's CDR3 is CASSQDPAETYEQYF. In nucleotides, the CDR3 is TGTGCCAGCAGCCAAGACCCAGCGGAGACCTACGAGCAGTACTTC.

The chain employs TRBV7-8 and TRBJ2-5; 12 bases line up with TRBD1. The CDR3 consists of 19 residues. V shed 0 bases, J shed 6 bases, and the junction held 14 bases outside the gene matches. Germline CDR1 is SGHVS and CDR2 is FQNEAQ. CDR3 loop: CASSLAITSGTGGLKTQYF. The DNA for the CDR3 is TGTGCCAGCAGCTTAGCTATTACCTCCGGGACAGGGGGCTTGAAGACCCAGTACTTC. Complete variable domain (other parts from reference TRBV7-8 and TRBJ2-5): GAGVSQSPRYKVAKRGQDVALRCDPISGHVSLFWYQQALGQGPEFLTYFQNEAQLDKSGLPSDRFFAERPEGSVSTLKIQRTQQEDSAVYLCASSLAITSGTGGLKTQYFGPGTRLLVL.

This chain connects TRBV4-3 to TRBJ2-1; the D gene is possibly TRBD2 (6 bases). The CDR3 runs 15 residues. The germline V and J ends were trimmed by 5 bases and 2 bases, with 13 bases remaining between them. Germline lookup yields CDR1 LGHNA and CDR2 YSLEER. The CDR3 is CASSYTRETYNEQFF. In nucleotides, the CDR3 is TGCGCCAGCAGCTATACTCGGGAGACCTACAATGAGCAGTTCTTC.

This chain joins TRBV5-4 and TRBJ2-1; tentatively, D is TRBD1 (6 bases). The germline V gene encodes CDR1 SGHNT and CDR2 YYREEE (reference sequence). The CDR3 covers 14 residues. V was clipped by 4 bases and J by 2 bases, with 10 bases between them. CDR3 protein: CASSTGQTYNEQFF. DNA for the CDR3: TGTGCCAGCAGCACCGGACAGACCTACAATGAGCAGTTCTTC.

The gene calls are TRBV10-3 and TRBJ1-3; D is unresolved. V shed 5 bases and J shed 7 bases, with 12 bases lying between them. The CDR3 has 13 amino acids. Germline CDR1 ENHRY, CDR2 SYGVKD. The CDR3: CAISKGLENTIYF. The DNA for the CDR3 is TGTGCCATCAGTAAAGGACTCGAGAACACCATATATTTT.

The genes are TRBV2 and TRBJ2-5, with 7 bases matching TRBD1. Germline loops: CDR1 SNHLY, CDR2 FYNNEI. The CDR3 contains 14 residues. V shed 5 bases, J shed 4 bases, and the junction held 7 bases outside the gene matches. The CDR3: CASSRRTGPETQYF. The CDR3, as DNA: TGTGCCAGCAGTCGCCGGACAGGCCCAGAGACCCAGTACTTC.

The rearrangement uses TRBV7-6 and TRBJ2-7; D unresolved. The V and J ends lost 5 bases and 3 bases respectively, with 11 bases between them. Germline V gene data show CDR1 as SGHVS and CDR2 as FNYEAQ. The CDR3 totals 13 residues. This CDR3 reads CASSQEVGYEQYF. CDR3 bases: TGTGCCAGCAGCCAAGAGGTGGGCTACGAGCAGTACTTC.

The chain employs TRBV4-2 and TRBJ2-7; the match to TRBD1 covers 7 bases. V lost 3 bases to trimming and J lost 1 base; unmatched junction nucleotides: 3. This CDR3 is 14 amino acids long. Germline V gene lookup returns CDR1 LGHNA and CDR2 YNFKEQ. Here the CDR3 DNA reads TGTGCCAGCAGCCAGATGACAGGGTCCTACGAGCAGTACTTC. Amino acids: CASSQMTGSYEQYF.

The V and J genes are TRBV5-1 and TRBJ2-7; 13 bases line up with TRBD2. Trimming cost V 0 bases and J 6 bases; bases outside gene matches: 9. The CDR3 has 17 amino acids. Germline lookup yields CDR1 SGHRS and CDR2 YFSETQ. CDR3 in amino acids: CASSLAPGLAGVGEQYF. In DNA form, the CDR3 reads TGCGCCAGCAGCTTGGCCCCCGGACTAGCGGGAGTAGGCGAGCAGTACTTC.

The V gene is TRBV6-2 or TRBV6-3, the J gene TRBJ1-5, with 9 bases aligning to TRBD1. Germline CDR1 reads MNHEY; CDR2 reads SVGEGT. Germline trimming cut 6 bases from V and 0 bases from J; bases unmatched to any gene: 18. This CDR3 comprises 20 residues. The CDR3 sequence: CASSPRDRVSLRGSNQPQHF. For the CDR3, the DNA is TGTGCCAGCAGCCCCCGGGACAGGGTTTCTCTCCGAGGTAGCAATCAGCCCCAGCATTTT.